This T cell receptor (beta chain) was sequenced for a study of blood T cell repertoires in COVID-19. Sequencing was performed with immunoSEQ multiplex PCR; in TCRdb, only in-frame clones are kept and a portion is missing. The profile shows about 350,000 clones, more than 85% of them singletons. The clonotype comes from a young woman who had recovered from COVID-19. The sequenced material came from PBMCs or T cells enriched from blood (not recorded which).

The CDR3: CASSPGTFSYNEQFF. CDR3 coding DNA: TGTGCCAGCAGCCCCGGGACTTTTTCCTACAATGAGCAGTTCTTC. V is TRBV3-1 (or the pseudogene TRBV3-2) and J is TRBJ2-1, with D tentatively TRBD2 (6 bases). V lost 4 bases to trimming and J lost 1 base, with 11 bases between them. Germline CDR1 LGHDT, CDR2 YNNKEL (reference sequence). The CDR3 spans 15 residues.